A selection of T cell receptor beta chains follows, all from one sample in a study of Graves' ophthalmopathy and Graves' hyperthyroidism. Each CDR3 protein is one row after TCRdb ran MiXCR on the multiplex PCR reads. The data show hundreds of thousands of distinct CDR3 sequences, less than 55% seen once. Sample: peripheral blood. These receptors originate from an adult man with Graves' ophthalmopathy. Each CDR3 is given with its conserved first and last residue. D genes are given only for firm matches. Clone size is stated in some rows and not others, as once, few, many or a class when expanded.

CDR3 length	D gene	clone size	V gene	J gene	CDR3 protein	CDR3 DNA
15	TRBD2	-	TRBV28	TRBJ2-7	CASSPLTSGFYEQYF	TGTGCCAGCAGTCCTCTAACTAGCGGGTTCTACGAGCAGTACTTC
14	-	-	TRBV4-1	TRBJ1-2	CASSQAAGTYGYTF	TGCGCCAGCAGCCAAGCTGCAGGAACCTATGGCTACACCTTC
17	-	-	TRBV29-1	TRBJ2-6	CSVSHRVLPSGANVLTF	TGCAGCGTTTCCCACAGGGTCCTTCCCTCTGGGGCCAACGTCCTGACTTTC
14	TRBD2	-	TRBV12-5	TRBJ2-7	CASASSGSPYEQYF	TGTGCTAGTGCTTCTAGCGGGTCCCCCTACGAGCAGTACTTC
13	-	few	TRBV29-1	TRBJ2-5	CSVEVGRAETQYF	TGCAGCGTTGAGGTGGGGCGCGCGGAGACCCAGTACTTC
15	TRBD1	-	TRBV4-1	TRBJ1-2	CASSPRTGDNYGYTF	TGCGCCAGCAGCCCCCGGACAGGGGATAACTATGGCTACACCTTC
13	-	-	TRBV29-1	TRBJ2-2	CSAPDRNTGELFF	TGCAGCGCCCCAGACAGGAACACCGGGGAGCTGTTTTTT
16	-	-	TRBV7-6	TRBJ2-6	CASSLGGQSGANVLTF	TGTGCCAGCAGCTTAGGAGGCCAGTCTGGGGCCAACGTCCTGACTTTC
14	-	-	TRBV20-1	TRBJ2-7	CSAGLQGTAYEQYF	TGCAGTGCTGGGTTACAGGGCACTGCATACGAGCAGTACTTC
14	TRBD1	few	TRBV20-1	TRBJ1-1	CSAREGTGGTEAFF	TGCAGTGCTAGAGAGGGGACAGGGGGCACTGAAGCTTTCTTT
12	-	once	TRBV12-3/TRBV12-4	TRBJ1-3	CASNPQGNTIYF	TGTGCCAGCAACCCACAGGGAAACACCATATATTTT
15	TRBD2	few	TRBV7-9	TRBJ2-7	CASSFVTSGRHEQYF	TGTGCCAGCAGCTTCGTGACTAGCGGGAGGCACGAGCAGTACTTC
15	TRBD1	-	TRBV14	TRBJ2-5	CASSRGQLPQETQYF	TGTGCCAGCAGCCGGGGACAGCTCCCTCAAGAGACCCAGTACTTC
13	-	few	TRBV12-3/TRBV12-4	TRBJ2-7	CASSLSTPYEQYF	TGTGCCAGCAGCCTTAGCACCCCCTACGAGCAGTACTTC
14	-	-	TRBV19	TRBJ1-5	CASHPGARYQPQHF	TGTGCCAGCCATCCAGGGGCAAGGTATCAGCCCCAGCATTTT
14	TRBD2	-	TRBV7-2	TRBJ2-2	CARASGGNTGELFF	TGTGCCAGGGCTAGCGGGGGGAACACCGGGGAGCTGTTTTTT
13	-	-	TRBV4-1	TRBJ2-7	CASSPSNSCEQYF	TGTGCCAGCAGCCCTTCTAACTCCTGCGAGCAGTACTTC
14	TRBD1	few	TRBV5-4	TRBJ1-2	CASSLVQGDYGYTF	TGTGCCAGCAGCTTGGTTCAGGGGGACTATGGCTACACCTTC
14	-	few	TRBV25-1	TRBJ1-2	CASSEGGGVYGYTF	TGTGCCAGCAGTGAAGGAGGGGGAGTCTATGGCTACACCTTC
14	TRBD1	few	TRBV7-9	TRBJ2-7	CASSWRQGDYEQYF	TGTGCCAGCAGCTGGAGACAGGGAGATTACGAGCAGTACTTC
14	-	few	TRBV10-3	TRBJ1-5	CAISESLGLGPQHF	TGTGCCATCAGTGAGTCCCTGGGATTGGGGCCCCAGCATTTT
14	-	once	TRBV14	TRBJ2-2	CASSPGATTGELFF	TGTGCCAGCAGCCCGGGGGCGACCACCGGGGAGCTGTTTTTT
14	-	-	TRBV10-3	TRBJ2-7	CAIAESGSSYEQYF	TGTGCCATCGCCGAGAGCGGTAGCTCCTACGAGCAGTACTTC
14	TRBD2	once	TRBV25-1	TRBJ2-1	CASKTSGRGNEQFF	TGTGCCAGCAAGACTAGCGGGAGGGGGAATGAGCAGTTCTTC
14	-	-	TRBV29-1	TRBJ1-4	CSVEDPGLNEKLFF	TGCAGCGTTGAAGACCCGGGACTTAATGAAAAACTGTTTTTT
14	TRBD2	-	TRBV10-3	TRBJ2-1	CAIRTSGSINEQFF	TGTGCCATTCGGACTAGCGGGAGTATTAATGAGCAGTTCTTC
13	-	-	TRBV12-3/TRBV12-4	TRBJ1-5	CASTGRANQPQHF	TGTGCCAGCACGGGCAGGGCCAATCAGCCCCAGCATTTT
16	-	-	TRBV11-2	TRBJ1-1	CASSLDRAGLNTEAFF	TGTGCCAGCAGCTTAGATAGAGCGGGACTTAACACTGAAGCTTTCTTT
14	TRBD2	-	TRBV5-1	TRBJ2-2	CASSPGTNTEELFF	TGCGCCAGCAGCCCTGGGACTAACACCGAGGAGCTGTTTTTT
15	-	few	TRBV7-2	TRBJ1-5	CASSLRAVSGQPQHF	TGTGCCAGCAGCTTACGGGCAGTATCCGGTCAGCCCCAGCATTTT
15	TRBD1	few	TRBV7-9	TRBJ2-7	CASSLSGTGSYEQYF	TGTGCCAGCAGCTTGTCCGGGACAGGCTCCTACGAGCAGTACTTC
17	TRBD2	few	TRBV7-2	TRBJ2-5	CASSLGGLAGDQETQYF	TGTGCCAGCAGTTTAGGGGGACTAGCGGGGGATCAAGAGACCCAGTACTTC
18	TRBD2	-	TRBV11-2	TRBJ2-5	CASSEPGLAGGYQETQYF	TGTGCCAGCAGCGAACCGGGACTAGCGGGGGGGTACCAAGAGACCCAGTACTTC
15	-	few	TRBV5-8	TRBJ1-5	CASSLFPQGNQPQHF	TGTGCCAGCAGCTTGTTCCCACAGGGCAATCAGCCCCAGCATTTT
15	-	-	TRBV9	TRBJ1-2	CASSESATSVYGYTF	TGTGCCAGCAGCGAGAGTGCGACAAGCGTCTATGGCTACACCTTC